This T cell receptor beta chain was recovered during a study of radiation and T cells in renal cell carcinoma. On the study more broadly: Nephrectomy followed 15 Gy stereotactic body radiation by 4 weeks.

Only in-frame clones appear in the TCRdb table, and some are missing; sequencing was by immunoSEQ multiplex PCR. In the table there are 100,000 to 150,000 clones, about four fifths of which are singletons. CDR3 length: 16 amino acids. Germline lookup yields CDR1 SGHAT and CDR2 FQDESV (reference sequence). V trimming: 5 bases; J trimming: 11 bases; junction bases outside the gene matches: 15. Overall study results and limits: No pretreatment tumor biopsies were available for baseline clonotypes. From baseline, blood top tumor clonotypes peaked at 2 weeks post-radiation.

For this clone: Its antigen is not known.

Sample time point: baseline pretreatment blood. The treatment here: 15 Gy SBRT to primary tumor, nephrectomy 4 weeks later. The input for sequencing was blood, taken from a patient whose treatment included radiotherapy and nephrectomy. The clonotype was recovered from a woman aged 55-69 years with renal cell carcinoma. This chain joins TRBV11-1 and TRBJ2-3; 11 nucleotides align to TRBD2. The CDR3 loop is CASSTVFPDGLAGQYF. The CDR3 nucleotides read TGTGCCAGCAGCACCGTTTTTCCAGACGGACTAGCGGGGCAGTATTTT. Full variable domain (remainder filled in from reference TRBV11-1 and TRBJ2-3): EAEVAQSPRYKITEKSQAVAFWCDPISGHATLYWYRQILGQGPELLVQFQDESVVDDSQLPKDRFSAERLKGVDSTLKIQPAELGDSAMYLCASSTVFPDGLAGQYFGPGTRLTVL.